This T cell receptor (beta chain) was profiled in a study of cytomegalovirus exposure and HLA in healthy donors (dated by TCRdb to about 2017). Background on the whole study: According to a later analysis, one platform produced both the approximately 110 validation repertoires and the 670 or so repertoires of the first cohort. The study was designed to test whether signatures of past pathogen exposure could be identified by cataloging public T cell receptors. In addition to the first cohort of 666 subjects, a separate validation cohort of 120 different subjects was used. High-throughput TCR immunosequencing, statistical association of individual TCRs with disease status, and machine learning were combined to predict cytomegalovirus infection status. Findings and caveats that apply to the study as a whole: All 110 or so repertoires were used to score co-occurrence in the validation cohort in a later analysis, because that analysis had no HLA typing for the cohort. Subsequent analysis determined that TCRs grouped into clusters in the first cohort also showed a tendency toward co-occurrence across the 120 validation repertoires, and 94% of cluster scores exceeded 0. While some public TCRs were present in many individuals, most TCR sequences turned up only very rarely across donors. In vitro tests confirmed that a few of the cytomegalovirus-associated TCR beta chains recognize cytomegalovirus antigens. The study listed 150 to 200 TCR beta chains as associated with cytomegalovirus. According to the authors, the approach could potentially be generalized to other disease states and immunological phenotypes. In both the original and validation cohorts, the classifier was reported to diagnose cytomegalovirus status with high specificity and sensitivity.

Separate from the roughly 650-subject first cohort, the validation cohort of roughly 110 subjects was the group to which the donors belonged. Receptors were amplified or captured by the immunoSEQ multiplex PCR assay. Processing in the source paper ran as follows. A statistical classification framework was developed to diagnose cytomegalovirus status using the catalog of TCR beta chain sequences. Entries here come from immuneACCESS through TCRdb and include only in-frame sequences with V and J called. Some clones fail to appear in such tables; in the studies checked, an unresolved V gene covers under half of the shortfall, and the cause of the remainder is unknown. V, J and clone size are taken as reported in that table, and D and trimming were inferred from the DNA itself. The sample includes 130,000 or so clones, with around 92% observed a single time. The top ten clonotypes cover over 3% of the sample.

Regarding this clone: Its antigen remains unidentified. Qualities for individual bases were not recorded, and no much larger clone is one base off.

Reading from cysteine to phenylalanine, the CDR3 counts 17 amino acids. Of all the DNA, just the CDR3 is kept, 51 bases in frame from base 1. Sequences SGHRS (CDR1) and YFSETQ (CDR2) are obtained from the germline V gene. Trimming takes 0 bases off V and 4 bases off J; junction bases not matched to a gene: 12. Sequenced material: PBMCs. The chain joins TRBV5-1 to TRBJ1-1, with 7 junctional bases fitting TRBD1. The clonotype originates from a man aged 25-45 years in good health and CMV-seronegative. The CDR3 protein: CASSLEGGLSIATEAFF. Read as DNA, the sequence is TGCGCCAGCAGCTTGGAAGGGGGCCTCAGCATAGCCACTGAAGCTTTCTTT.